The clone carrying this T cell receptor (beta chain) has more than one count but fewer than ten. This sample was taken from a study of shared clonotypes between healthy human individuals. CD45RO negativity and positive selection for CCR7 defined naive CD8 cells, a population that excluded terminally differentiated effector memory CD45RA+ cells. Profiling relied on immunoSEQ multiplex PCR, and the TCRdb table lists in-frame clones only, not all of them. The sample has roughly 550,000 clones, 95% to 96% seen once. This CDR3 is 11 amino acids long. Germline lookup yields CDR1 DFQATT and CDR2 SNEGSKA (reference sequence). V was cut by 4 bases and J by 7 bases, with 10 bases left in between.

The chain recombines TRBV20-1 with TRBJ1-1; weak D call: TRBD1 (5 bases). The receptor's source is a woman in her twenties or thirties in good health. The sequencing input was naive CD8+ T cells sorted from blood. CDR3 region: CSAKTGIEAFF. As DNA, the CDR3 is TGCAGTGCTAAAACAGGTATTGAAGCTTTCTTT.